The clone carrying this T cell receptor beta chain was detected only a few times. What was amplified from RNA transcripts were TCR beta CDR3 regions. HTBI primers were used for first-round RT-PCR of the TCR CDR3. Each CDR3 protein gets one entry after TCRdb re-called the multiplex PCR reads with MiXCR. This table holds over 650,000 distinct CDR3 sequences, just under 45% found once. The data stem from a study of T cells in Graves' hyperthyroidism and ophthalmopathy. V lost 6 bases and J lost 0, with 11 bases in between. Germline loops: CDR1 DFQATT, CDR2 SNEGSKA (reference sequence). CDR3 length equals 13 residues.

V gene TRBV20-1 combines with J gene TRBJ1-1; D is possibly TRBD1 (6 bases). Sequenced input: peripheral blood or thyroid tissue (not recorded which). The clonotype comes from an adult man with Graves' disease, either hyperthyroidism or ophthalmopathy (not recorded which). The chain's CDR3 is CSAPDSVNTEAFF. CDR3 bases: TGCAGTGCGCCGGACAGCGTGAACACTGAAGCTTTCTTT.